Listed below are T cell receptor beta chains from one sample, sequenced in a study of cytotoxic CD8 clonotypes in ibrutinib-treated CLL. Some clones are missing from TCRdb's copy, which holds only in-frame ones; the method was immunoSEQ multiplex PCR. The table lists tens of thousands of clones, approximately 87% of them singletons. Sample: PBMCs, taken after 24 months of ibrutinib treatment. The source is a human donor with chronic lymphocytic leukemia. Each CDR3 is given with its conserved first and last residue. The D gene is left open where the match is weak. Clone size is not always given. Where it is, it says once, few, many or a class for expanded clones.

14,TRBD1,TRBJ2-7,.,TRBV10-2,CASSEDRGMDEQYF,TGCGCCAGCAGTGAGGACAGGGGGATGGACGAGCAGTACTTC
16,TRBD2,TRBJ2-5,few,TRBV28,CASMGLAAPAQETQYF,TGTGCCAGCATGGGACTAGCGGCACCCGCCCAGGAGACCCAGTACTTC
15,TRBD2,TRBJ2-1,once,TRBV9,CASSVVGLVNNEQFF,TGTGCCAGCAGCGTAGTTGGACTAGTAAATAATGAGCAGTTCTTC
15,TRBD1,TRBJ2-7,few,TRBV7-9,CASSLEGGASYEQYF,TGTGCCAGCAGCTTAGAAGGGGGCGCGTCCTACGAGCAGTACTTC
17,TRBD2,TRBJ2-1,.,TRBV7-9,CASSLRTSGSSYNEQFF,TGTGCCAGCAGCCTCCGGACTAGCGGGAGCTCCTACAATGAGCAGTTCTTC
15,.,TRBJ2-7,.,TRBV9,CASSEGGTAHYEQYF,TGTGCCAGCAGCGAAGGGGGGACAGCCCACTACGAGCAGTACTTC
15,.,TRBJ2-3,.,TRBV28,CASSSPRISTDTQYF,TGTGCCAGCAGTTCCCCCCGGATTAGCACAGATACGCAGTATTTT
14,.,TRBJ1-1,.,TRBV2,CASSDQGQGTEAFF,TGTGCCAGCAGTGATCAGGGGCAGGGGACTGAAGCTTTCTTT
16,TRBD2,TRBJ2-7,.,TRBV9,CASSPISASGSYEQYF,TGTGCCAGCAGCCCCATCTCAGCTAGCGGCTCCTACGAGCAGTACTTC
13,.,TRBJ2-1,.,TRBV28,CASKDLSYNEQFF,TGTGCCAGCAAAGACTTATCCTACAATGAGCAGTTCTTC
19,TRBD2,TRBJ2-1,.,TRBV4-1,CASSQEGLAGGPEYNEQFF,TGCGCCAGCAGCCAAGAGGGACTAGCGGGAGGGCCCGAATACAATGAGCAGTTCTTC
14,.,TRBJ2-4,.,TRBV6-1,CASSVIGAKNIQYF,TGTGCCAGCAGTGTTATAGGGGCCAAAAACATTCAGTACTTC
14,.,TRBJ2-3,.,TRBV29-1,CSAVGGGGTDTQYF,TGCAGCGCTGTAGGTGGCGGAGGCACAGATACGCAGTATTTT
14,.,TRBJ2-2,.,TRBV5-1,CASSLEVNTGELFF,TGCGCCAGCAGCTTGGAGGTGAACACCGGGGAGCTGTTTTTT
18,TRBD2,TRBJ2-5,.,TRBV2,CASSEIKRTSGTGETQYF,TGTGCCAGCAGTGAAATAAAACGGACTAGCGGGACGGGGGAGACCCAGTACTTC
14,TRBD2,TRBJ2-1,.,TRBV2,CASSVSGGSNEQFF,TGTGCCAGCAGTGTCTCGGGAGGGTCTAATGAGCAGTTCTTC